These 11 T cell receptor beta chains were all obtained from the same sample, sequenced in a study of T cell responses to AZD1222 COVID-19 vaccine. The assay was immunoSEQ multiplex PCR, and TCRdb's table has in-frame clones only and misses some. The repertoire has roughly 120,000 clones, nearly 90% of them found once; the top ten carry 3.5% to 4.5%. The sample consisted of peripheral blood, taken on day 0 of AZD1222 vaccination. These receptor sequences come from an adult in good health.

The chain uses TRBV19 and TRBJ1-3; no definite D call. CDR1 LNHDA and CDR2 SQIVND come from the germline V gene (reference sequence). This CDR3 comprises 14 residues. Trimming took 3 bases from V and 8 from J, leaving 14 bases between them. Written as DNA, the CDR3 is TGTGCCAGTAGTATTCTGAACAGAAAGCACACCATATATTTT. Translating gives CASSILNRKHTIYF. Complete variable domain (other parts from reference TRBV19 and TRBJ1-3): DGGITQSPKYLFRKEGQNVTLSCEQNLNHDAMYWYRQDPGQGLRLIYYSQIVNDFQKGDIAEGYSVSREKKESFPLTVTSAQKNPTAFYLCASSILNRKHTIYFGEGSWLTVV.

The chain joins TRBV7-2 to TRBJ2-7, with 7 positions matching TRBD2. V gave up 4 bases and J gave up 7 bases; unmatched junction bases: 16. The germline CDR1 and CDR2 sequences are SGHTA and FQGNSA. The CDR3 extends over 16 amino acids. The CDR3 protein is CASSWAAGEKPREQYF. CDR3 in DNA: TGTGCCAGCAGCTGGGCCGCGGGGGAGAAGCCGCGGGAGCAGTACTTC. The full variable domain, with the rest looked up from reference TRBV7-2 and TRBJ2-7, is GAGVSQSPSNKVTEKGKDVELRCDPISGHTALYWYRQSLGQGLEFLIYFQGNSAPDKSGLPSDRFSAERTGGSVSTLTIQRTQQEDSAVYLCASSWAAGEKPREQYFGPGTRLTVT.

V and J are TRBV19 and TRBJ1-1; D remains unclear. Trimming shortened V by 5 bases and J by 0 bases, and 10 bases separated the two germline ends. This CDR3 contains 14 residues. Germline assignment: CDR1 LNHDA and CDR2 SQIVND (reference sequence). CDR3 amino acids: CASSLPGVNTEAFF. The CDR3 nucleotides are TGTGCCAGTAGTTTGCCCGGAGTGAACACTGAAGCTTTCTTT.

This clone was counted a few times. This sequence joins TRBV27 and TRBJ1-1, with D unclear. Germline lookup yields CDR1 MNHEY and CDR2 SMNVEV (reference sequence). V dropped 2 bases and J dropped 0 bases, with 7 bases sitting between them. The CDR3 covers 14 residues. In DNA form, the CDR3 reads TGTGCCAGCAGTTTAGCACATATGAACACTGAAGCTTTCTTT. It yields the protein CASSLAHMNTEAFF.

The chain recombines TRBV29-1 with TRBJ1-1; D is uncertain. Germline loops: CDR1 SQVTM, CDR2 ANQGSEA. The CDR3 is made up of 12 amino acids. The V gene lost 6 bases and the J gene lost 1 base, with 9 bases spanning the gap. This CDR3 is CSVRTGNTEAFF. The CDR3 nucleotides read TGCAGCGTCCGGACGGGGAACACTGAAGCTTTCTTT.

The chain joins TRBV6-5 to TRBJ2-2; perhaps D is TRBD1 or TRBD2 (6 bases each). The CDR3 has 16 amino acids. Germline lookup yields CDR1 MNHEY and CDR2 SVGAGI. V was pared by 2 bases and J by 5 bases, with 15 bases between. The DNA of the CDR3 is TGTGCCAGCAGTTACGATCGACAGGCGGGGACCGGGGAGCTGTTTTTT. As protein: CASSYDRQAGTGELFF.

V usage is TRBV7-9 and J usage is TRBJ2-2; TRBD1 agrees at 7 bases. Germline CDR1 reads SEHNR; CDR2 reads FQNEAQ (reference sequence). The CDR3 loop spans 14 amino acids. Unmatched junction bases numbered 5, after V lost 3 bases and J lost 7 bases. The CDR3 protein is CASSFGQDIGELFF. CDR3 bases: TGTGCCAGCAGCTTCGGACAGGATATCGGGGAGCTGTTTTTT.

V and J are TRBV3-1 (or the pseudogene TRBV3-2) and TRBJ2-4; D is possibly TRBD1 or TRBD2 (5 bases each). Trimming stripped 5 bases from V and 0 bases from J, with 17 bases between. Germline V lookup: CDR1 LGHDT, CDR2 YNNKEL (reference sequence). The CDR3 spans 17 residues. The CDR3 protein is CASSEGPILLAKNIQYF. As DNA, the CDR3 is TGTGCCAGCAGCGAGGGACCGATCCTCTTAGCCAAAAACATTCAGTACTTC.

The chain recombines TRBV6-5 with TRBJ2-3; 7 bases fit TRBD1. CDR3 length: 14 amino acids. CDR1 is MNHEY and CDR2 is SVGAGI in the germline V gene. J was trimmed by 2 bases and V by 5 bases; bases with no gene match: 4. CDR3 sequence (DNA): TGTGCCAGCAGTACCGGGACAGCCACAGATACGCAGTATTTT. Residues: CASSTGTATDTQYF.

J is TRBJ1-1 and V is TRBV6-5, with no clear D. The CDR3 spans 13 residues. Germline V gene data show CDR1 as MNHEY and CDR2 as SVGAGI. Trimming took 9 bases from V and 0 from J, leaving 11 bases between them. CDR3 residues: CASGNGVNTEAFF. In DNA form, the CDR3 reads TGTGCCAGTGGGAATGGGGTGAACACTGAAGCTTTCTTT.

The rearrangement uses TRBV4-1 and TRBJ2-7, with TRBD2 identical over 10 bases. CDR3 length: 18 residues. Losses at the gene ends were 0 bases for V and 2 bases for J; bases not matched to a gene: 10. CDR1 MGHRA and CDR2 YSYEKL come from the germline V gene. CDR3 in amino acids: CASSQDWTSGYVPYEQYF. CDR3 coding DNA: TGCGCCAGCAGCCAAGACTGGACTAGCGGATACGTGCCCTACGAGCAGTACTTC.